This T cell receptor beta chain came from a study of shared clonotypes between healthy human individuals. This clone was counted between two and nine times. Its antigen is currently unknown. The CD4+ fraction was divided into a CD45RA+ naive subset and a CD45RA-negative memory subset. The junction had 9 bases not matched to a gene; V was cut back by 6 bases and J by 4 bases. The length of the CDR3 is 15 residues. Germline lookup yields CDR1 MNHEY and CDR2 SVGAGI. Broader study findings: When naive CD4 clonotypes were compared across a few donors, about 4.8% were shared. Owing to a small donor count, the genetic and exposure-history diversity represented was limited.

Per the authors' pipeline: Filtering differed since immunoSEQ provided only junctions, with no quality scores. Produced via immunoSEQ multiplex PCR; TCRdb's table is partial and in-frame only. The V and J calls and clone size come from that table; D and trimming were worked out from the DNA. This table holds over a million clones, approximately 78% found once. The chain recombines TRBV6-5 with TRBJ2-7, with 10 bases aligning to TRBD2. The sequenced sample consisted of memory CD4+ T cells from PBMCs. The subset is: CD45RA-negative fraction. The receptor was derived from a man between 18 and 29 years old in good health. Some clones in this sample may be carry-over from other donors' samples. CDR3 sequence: CASSARSSGSYEQYF. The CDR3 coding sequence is TGTGCCAGCAGCGCTCGGTCTAGCGGGAGTTACGAGCAGTACTTC.